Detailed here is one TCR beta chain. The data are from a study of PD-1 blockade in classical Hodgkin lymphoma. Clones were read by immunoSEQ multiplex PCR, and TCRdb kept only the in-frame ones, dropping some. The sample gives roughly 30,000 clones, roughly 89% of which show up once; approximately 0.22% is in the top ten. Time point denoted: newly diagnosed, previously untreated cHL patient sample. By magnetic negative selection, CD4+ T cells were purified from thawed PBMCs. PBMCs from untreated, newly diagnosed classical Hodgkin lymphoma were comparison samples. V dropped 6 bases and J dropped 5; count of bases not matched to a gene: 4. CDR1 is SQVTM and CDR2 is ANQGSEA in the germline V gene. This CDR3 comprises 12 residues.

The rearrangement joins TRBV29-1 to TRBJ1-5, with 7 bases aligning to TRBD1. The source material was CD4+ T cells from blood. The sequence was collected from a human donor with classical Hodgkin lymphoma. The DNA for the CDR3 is TGCAGCGTAGGGACAGTTGATCAGCCCCAGCATTTT. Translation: CSVGTVDQPQHF.